These T cell receptor beta chains were read from a single sample in a study of control samples from healthy donors and cancer patients. Data came from immunoSEQ multiplex PCR; TCRdb stores just in-frame clones and leaves some out. The sample holds over 15,000 clones, 85% to 90% seen once. Material for sequencing was PBMCs. These receptors were taken from a man between 60 and 75 years old with head and neck cancer. The CDR3 runs from the conserved cysteine through the conserved F or W. A D gene is named only where the DNA matches it firmly. Rows may omit the clone size; those that give it use once, few, many or a size class.

D,J,V,size,DNA,CDR3
-,TRBJ2-2,TRBV3-1/TRBV3-2,-,TGTGCCAGCAGCCAACCCGGACTAACCCCCGGGGAGCTGTTTTTT,CASSQPGLTPGELFF
TRBD1,TRBJ1-2,TRBV6-5,-,TGTGCCAGCATCCCCCCAGGGGGCGGTGGCTACACCTTC,CASIPPGGGGYTF
-,TRBJ2-3,TRBV2,-,TGTGCCAGCAGTCTCACTCGAGATACGCAGTATTTT,CASSLTRDTQYF
-,TRBJ1-6,TRBV7-2,-,TGTGCCAGCAGCTCCCCCTGGGGAGGACATAATTCACCCCTCCACTTT,CASSSPWGGHNSPLHF
-,TRBJ1-3,TRBV5-1,-,TGCGCCAGCAGTTCAAATCCCTCGGCAACCATATATTTT,CASSSNPSATIYF
-,TRBJ1-1,TRBV5-6,-,TGTGCCAGCAGCCCACAGCTGCGCAACACTGAAGCTTTCTTT,CASSPQLRNTEAFF
TRBD2,TRBJ2-3,TRBV15,-,TGTGCCACCAGCCGCGGGGGGAGCACAGATACGCAGTATTTT,CATSRGGSTDTQYF
-,TRBJ2-1,TRBV2,-,TGTGCCGGGCGCCAGTCCTACAATGAGCAGTTCTTC,CAGRQSYNEQFF
TRBD1,TRBJ2-7,TRBV5-5,-,TGTGCCAGCAGCTTGGGGACAGGGCCTGACGAGCAGTACTTC,CASSLGTGPDEQYF
-,TRBJ2-2,TRBV6-1,-,TGTGCCAGCATCGGCGGGGGCCCGAACACCGGGGAGCTGTTTTTT,CASIGGGPNTGELFF
-,TRBJ1-3,TRBV5-4,-,TGTGCCAGCAGCTCTCAGGGAGGAGACACCATATATTTT,CASSSQGGDTIYF
-,TRBJ2-3,TRBV11-1,few,TGTGCCAGCAGCTTGTATACGCAGTATTTT,CASSLYTQYF
-,TRBJ2-1,TRBV25-1,-,TGTGCCAGCAGTGAGGTAGGCGACAGACTTTCCTACAATGAGCAGTTCTTC,CASSEVGDRLSYNEQFF
TRBD1,TRBJ2-2,TRBV5-5,few,TGTGCCAGCAGCTTGCGGCAGGGGGCCCCCGGGGAGCTGTTTTTT,CASSLRQGAPGELFF
TRBD2,TRBJ2-4,TRBV6-1,-,TGTGCCAGCAGTGAAGCGCGGGGGACTTCTCTTAAAAACATTCAGTACTTC,CASSEARGTSLKNIQYF
-,TRBJ2-3,TRBV5-6,-,TGTGCCAGCACCTTGACTAGCACAGATACGCAGTATTTT,CASTLTSTDTQYF
-,TRBJ1-4,TRBV25-1,-,TGTGCCAGCAGTGACTACAGGACGGGCGACGAAAAACTGTTTTTT,CASSDYRTGDEKLFF
-,TRBJ2-2,TRBV12-2,-,TGTGCAAGTCGCTTAGCTTACCGGTCCGGGGAGCTGTTTTTT,CASRLAYRSGELFF
-,TRBJ2-5,TRBV6-5,-,TGTGCCAGCAGGCCCGGGACTTTCCAAGAGACCCAGTACTTC,CASRPGTFQETQYF
-,TRBJ2-5,TRBV15,once,TGTGCCACCAGCAGAGATTGGGGGACCCAAGAGACCCAGTACTTC,CATSRDWGTQETQYF
-,TRBJ1-5,TRBV27,-,TGTGCCAGCAGTTTGAGTAGCAATCAGCCCCAGCATTTT,CASSLSSNQPQHF
-,TRBJ2-7,TRBV11-3,-,TGTGCCAGCAGCTTACAGGGATCCAGGGAGCAGTACTTC,CASSLQGSREQYF
-,TRBJ1-3,TRBV3-1/TRBV3-2,-,TGTGCCAGCAGCCCTACCCAGAGGACGGGAAACACCATATATTTT,CASSPTQRTGNTIYF
TRBD1,TRBJ1-1,TRBV11-2,-,TGTGCCAGCAGCCCAAGACAGGGGGCCGGAGACACTGAAGCTTTCTTT,CASSPRQGAGDTEAFF
-,TRBJ1-2,TRBV2,-,TGTGCCAGCACCCAGGGTCAGGACCAGCGCTATGGCTACACCTTC,CASTQGQDQRYGYTF
TRBD2,TRBJ2-7,TRBV5-1,-,TGCGCCAGCAGCCCAAGACTAGCGGGGGGACACGAGCAGTACTTC,CASSPRLAGGHEQYF
-,TRBJ1-1,TRBV5-1,-,TGCGCCAGCAGCCTACCGACTCCCACTGAAGCTTTCTTT,CASSLPTPTEAFF
-,TRBJ2-3,TRBV7-9,-,TGTGCCAGCAGCCCCCTCCACGAGGGGGGAGAAGATACGCAGTATTTT,CASSPLHEGGEDTQYF
TRBD1,TRBJ1-4,TRBV7-9,-,TGTGCCAGCAGCCCCCGGACAGGGATCCCAAAACTGTTTTTT,CASSPRTGIPKLFF
TRBD1,TRBJ2-2,TRBV29-1,once,TGCAGCGTCGACAGGGGGAACACCGGGGAGCTGTTTTTT,CSVDRGNTGELFF
-,TRBJ1-1,TRBV7-9,-,TGTGCCAGCAGCCCAGGACGGGCGGCTTTCTTT,CASSPGRAAFF
TRBD1,TRBJ2-3,TRBV7-9,-,TGTGCCAGCAGCTTGGCCGGGACAGGCCCCAGCACAGATACGCAGTATTTT,CASSLAGTGPSTDTQYF
TRBD1,TRBJ1-4,TRBV7-9,-,TGTGCCAGCAGCTTGGGGCAGGGGGCTCGTAATGAAAAACTGTTTTTT,CASSLGQGARNEKLFF
-,TRBJ2-5,TRBV11-3,-,TGTGCCAGCAGCCCCTCGGGGGAGGAGGAGACCCAGTACTTC,CASSPSGEEETQYF
TRBD2,TRBJ2-1,TRBV10-3,once,TGTGCCATCAGTGAGTCGATGGTGGTAGCGGGGGGCTCCTACAATGAGCAGTTCTTC,CAISESMVVAGGSYNEQFF
TRBD1,TRBJ2-7,TRBV20-1,-,TGCAGTGCCCTCCTACAGGGGGGCCAGTACTTC,CSALLQGGQYF
TRBD1,TRBJ1-5,TRBV7-9,-,TGTGCCAGCAGACCGGACAGGGGGCGCGGTATATTCAATCAGCCCCAGCATTTT,CASRPDRGRGIFNQPQHF
-,TRBJ1-2,TRBV6-5,-,TGTGCCAGCAGTTACCTAGGCCATGAGGGCTACACCTTC,CASSYLGHEGYTF
-,TRBJ1-1,TRBV2,-,TGTGCCAGCAAGTCTGGAACCAATTATGAAGCTTTCTTT,CASKSGTNYEAFF
-,TRBJ1-1,TRBV7-2,-,TGTGCCACAAAAAGACAGGAAAACACTGAAGCTTTCTTT,CATKRQENTEAFF
-,TRBJ1-6,TRBV28,-,TGTGCCAGCACCTCACCCATGGGAGGGACAATAGGTTCACCCCTCCACTTT,CASTSPMGGTIGSPLHF
-,TRBJ1-1,TRBV6-5,-,TGTGCCAGCAGTTATTGGCAGGGCACTGAAGCTTTCTTT,CASSYWQGTEAFF
-,TRBJ1-1,TRBV6-6,-,TGTGCCAGCTTGAAAAAGGGGGGGAACACTGAAGCTTTCTTT,CASLKKGGNTEAFF
-,TRBJ1-2,TRBV2,-,TGTGCCAGCAGTGAGGGACACAATTATAACTATGGCTACACCTTC,CASSEGHNYNYGYTF
-,TRBJ1-2,TRBV9,-,TGTGCCAGCAGCGTAGGCTATGGCTACACCTTC,CASSVGYGYTF
-,TRBJ1-2,TRBV6-2/TRBV6-3,once,TGTGCCAGCACCCCCGCCCGGACAGATAACTATGGCTACACCTTC,CASTPARTDNYGYTF
-,TRBJ2-4,TRBV25-1,-,TGTGCCAGCAGTAAGGACAGGCGGGGCATTCAGTACTTC,CASSKDRRGIQYF
TRBD1,TRBJ1-1,TRBV3-1/TRBV3-2,-,TGTGCCAGCAGCCAAACCGGGACAGAAACTTTCTTT,CASSQTGTETFF
TRBD2,TRBJ2-6,TRBV6-5,-,TGTGCCGGCAGACCAGGGAGGGCTGGGGCCAACGTCCTGACTTTC,CAGRPGRAGANVLTF
-,TRBJ1-3,TRBV5-1,-,TGCGCCAGCAGTCATGGACAGCGCTCTGGAAACACCATATATTTT,CASSHGQRSGNTIYF
-,TRBJ1-5,TRBV18,-,TGTGCCAGCTCACCCGGGACACTACTAGATCAGCCCCAGCATTTT,CASSPGTLLDQPQHF
-,TRBJ2-7,TRBV19,-,TGTGCCAGTAGTACGGGACTGAGCTCCTACGAGCAGTACTTC,CASSTGLSSYEQYF
TRBD1,TRBJ1-5,TRBV2,-,TGTGCCAGCAGCCTCACAGGGGGCCGTCAGCCCCAGCATTTT,CASSLTGGRQPQHF
-,TRBJ2-6,TRBV6-1,-,TGTGCCAGCAGTGAAGGGTCCTCTGGGGCCAACGTCCTGACTTTC,CASSEGSSGANVLTF
TRBD2,TRBJ2-7,TRBV4-2,-,TGTGCCAGCAGCTCGGGGACTACCACCTACGAGCAGTACTTC,CASSSGTTTYEQYF
TRBD2,TRBJ2-2,TRBV3-1/TRBV3-2,once,TGTGCCAGCAGCCAAGGGATTAGCGGGGGGGCCGGGGAGCTGTTTTTT,CASSQGISGGAGELFF